The 17 T cell receptor beta chains below come from one sample, sequenced in a study of blood T cell repertoires in COVID-19. TCRdb's table, derived via immunoSEQ multiplex PCR, lists solely in-frame clones and lacks some. The table has 120,000 to 150,000 clones, roughly four fifths seen once. Material: PBMCs or T cells enriched from blood (not recorded which). Receptor source: a woman younger than 35 who had been exposed to COVID-19.

The rearrangement joins TRBV21-1 to TRBJ2-2; the table's TRBD1 call for D was not verified on the DNA. TRBV21-1 is classified as a pseudogene. The length of the CDR3 is 15 residues. The CDR3 DNA sequence: TGTGCCAGCAGCAAGGGACAGGGCCCCACCGGGGAGCTGTTTTTT. Its protein is CASSKGQGPTGELFF.

V gene TRBV27 combines with J gene TRBJ1-2; D is uncertain. Trimming took off 4 bases at V and 5 bases at J, with 29 bases between the two ends. The CDR3 consists of 19 residues. Germline lookup yields CDR1 MNHEY and CDR2 SMNVEV (reference sequence). The CDR3 reads CASSYRPISRGPGRYGYTF. The DNA for the CDR3 is TGTGCCAGCAGTTATCGCCCCATTTCTCGCGGGCCGGGAAGATATGGCTACACCTTC.

The rearrangement joins TRBV5-1 to TRBJ2-7, with TRBD2 identical over 8 bases. CDR3 length: 14 residues. V shed 3 bases and J 6 bases; nucleotides not matched to a gene: 8. Germline V gene data show CDR1 as SGHRS and CDR2 as YFSETQ. DNA of the CDR3: TGCGCCAGCAGCTCTGTAGCGGGGTACGTCGAGCAGTACTTC. Its translation: CASSSVAGYVEQYF.

This chain links TRBV12-3 or TRBV12-4 with TRBJ1-1; a weak D match, TRBD1 (5 bases). V gave up 6 bases and J gave up 4 bases, with 12 bases separating them. The CDR3 is made up of 13 amino acids. This CDR3 reads CASSGGVTTEAFF. Written as DNA, the CDR3 is TGTGCCAGCAGCGGGGGGGTGACCACTGAAGCTTTCTTT.

This chain uses TRBV5-6 with TRBJ1-2; maybe TRBD1 (6 bases). Trimming shortened V by 4 bases and J by 7 bases, and 14 bases separated the two germline ends. CDR3 size: 13 residues. The germline V gene has CDR1 SGHDT and CDR2 YYEEEE. CDR3: CASSLNQGLGYTF. The CDR3 DNA reads TGTGCCAGCAGCCTCAATCAGGGGCTTGGCTACACCTTC.

The rearrangement joins TRBV7-8 to TRBJ1-5; 11 nucleotides match TRBD1. The CDR3 extends over 15 amino acids. CDR1 SGHVS and CDR2 FQNEAQ come from the germline V gene. The J segment lost 4 bases and the V segment lost 5 bases, leaving 4 bases of the junction unmatched. The CDR3 DNA follows: TGTGCCAGCAGCCGGACAGGGGGCTCGAATCAGCCCCAGCATTTT. Protein product: CASSRTGGSNQPQHF.

This clone appeared a single time. The chain carries TRBV5-1 and TRBJ2-5, with 8 bases lining up with TRBD2. Germline V CDR1 and CDR2: SGHRS, YFSETQ. The CDR3 is 14 amino acids. V lost 4 bases and J lost 4; bases outside the gene matches: 6. In DNA form, the CDR3 reads TGCGCCAGCAGCCTAACCACTAGCGGAGAGACCCAGTACTTC. This gives the protein CASSLTTSGETQYF.

The gene calls are TRBV11-2 and TRBJ2-7; unclear D gene. Germline assignment: CDR1 SGHAT and CDR2 FQNNGV. Between the trimmed V and J ends, which lost 1 base and 6 bases, there was a span of 4 bases. The CDR3 covers 11 residues. The DNA of the CDR3 is TGTGCCAGCAGCTTAGCATCCGAGCAGTACTTC. This sequence encodes CASSLASEQYF.

V is TRBV6-2 or TRBV6-3 and J is TRBJ2-1; no clear D gene. The length of the CDR3 is 14 residues. Germline V gene lookup returns CDR1 MNHEY and CDR2 SVGEGT. The V gene lost 5 bases and the J gene lost 4 bases, with 12 bases spanning the gap. The CDR3 sequence: CASSPAGGYNEQFF. CDR3 nucleotides: TGTGCCAGCAGTCCCGCTGGCGGTTACAATGAGCAGTTCTTC.

The chain combines TRBV28 with TRBJ1-2; no firm D call. This CDR3 has 12 amino acids. With 7 bases removed from V and 2 bases from J, the gap between germline ends came to 8 bases. CDR1 and CDR2 (germline): MDHEN, SYDVKM. The chain's CDR3 is CASIGGNYGYTF. CDR3 sequence (DNA): TGTGCCAGCATTGGCGGGAACTATGGCTACACCTTC.

The chain combines TRBV12-5 with TRBJ2-1; 8 positions agree with TRBD2. Germline V gene sequence: CDR1 LGHNT, CDR2 FRNRAP. V was pared by 6 bases and J by 4 bases, with 8 bases of the junction left unmatched. CDR3 length equals 15 residues. Here the CDR3 DNA reads TGTGCTAGTGGGACAGGACTAGCCCTATACAATGAGCAGTTCTTC. The encoded protein is CASGTGLALYNEQFF.

J is TRBJ2-1 and V is TRBV12-5; tentatively, D is TRBD1 (6 bases). V lost 4 bases and J lost 0, with 19 bases in between. The CDR3 runs to 18 residues. Germline V gives CDR1 LGHNT, CDR2 FRNRAP. The CDR3 here is CASGSRLRGGSSYNEQFF. The CDR3, as DNA: TGTGCTAGTGGTTCTCGACTCAGGGGCGGCAGCTCCTACAATGAGCAGTTCTTC.

With regard to this clone: An end of the junction does not agree with germline; a read error may underlie this. The chain recombines TRBV5-1 with TRBJ1-1; 7 nucleotides align to TRBD1. This CDR3 has 14 residues. Germline V gene sequence: CDR1 SGHRS, CDR2 YFSETQ. In DNA form, the CDR3 reads TGCGCCAGCAGCTTGGGCAGGGGGAACGCTGAAGCTTTCTTT. This encodes CASSLGRGNAEAFF.

This clone was recorded a few times. This sample also contains other DNA sequences that code for the same CDR3. The chain combines TRBV5-1 with TRBJ2-3; 11 bases are a match to TRBD2. J gave up 5 bases and V 0 bases, and 20 bases lay outside the gene matches. The CDR3 consists of 21 residues. The germline V gene has CDR1 SGHRS and CDR2 YFSETQ. CDR3 region: CASSLGPGPGLAERLRDTQYF. CDR3 bases: TGCGCCAGCAGCTTGGGGCCAGGGCCGGGACTAGCGGAGCGGTTGAGAGATACGCAGTATTTT.

This clone showed up just a few times. The chain carries TRBV7-9 and TRBJ1-2; D perhaps matches TRBD1 (5 bases). Trimming removed 2 bases from V and 8 bases from J, with 12 bases in between. CDR1 is SEHNR, CDR2 FQNEAQ, per germline (reference sequence). The CDR3 is 13 amino acids. CDR3 amino acids: CASSLYRGDGYTF. In nucleotides, the CDR3 is TGTGCCAGCAGCTTATATCGGGGGGACGGCTACACCTTC.

J is TRBJ1-5 and V is TRBV28; 7 positions agree with TRBD1. J was trimmed by 2 bases and V by 5 bases; bases with no gene match: 12. The V gene's germline CDR1 is MDHEN and CDR2 SYDVKM. The CDR3 extends over 17 amino acids. CDR3 protein: CASSGGRRQGGNQPQHF. CDR3 bases: TGTGCCAGCAGTGGCGGTCGAAGACAGGGAGGCAATCAGCCCCAGCATTTT.

The chain is built from TRBV28 and TRBJ2-4; 7 bases line up with TRBD1. The germline CDR1 and CDR2 sequences are MDHEN and SYDVKM. V lost 4 bases to trimming and J lost 3 bases; unmatched junction nucleotides: 12. The length of the CDR3 is 17 residues. In DNA, the CDR3 is TGTGCCAGCAGTTACGTACAGGGGCCCTTTCGCAAAAACATTCAGTACTTC. Its protein is CASSYVQGPFRKNIQYF.